This entry is about one T cell receptor (beta chain). Its antigen is not identified. 300,000 cells per CD8+ T cell subset were flow-sorted in triplicate. This sample is drawn from a study of CXCR3-negative and CXCR3-positive naive CD8 T cells. Study results and limitations: Freshly isolated PBMCs were used in most assays, given partial CXCR3 loss after freezing. The study found comparably high diversity in both naive subsets and much lower diversity in memory CD8+ cells. Compared with CXCR3-negative naive cells, CXCR3-positive naive cells showed more hydrophobic TRB CDR3s.

TRB cDNA was prepared as libraries by UMI-labeled 5' RACE. TCRdb reprocessed the 5' RACE reads and reports one entry per CDR3 protein, with no DNA. Here the sample table reports 100,000 to 150,000 distinct CDR3 sequences. The CDR3 covers 15 residues. Specimen: naive CXCR3- CD8+ T cells from blood. Subset described: CD45RO-CCR7+CD27+CD95- naive CD8+ T cells lacking CXCR3 (TNR3-). V and J are TRBV12-3 or TRBV12-4 and TRBJ1-6; there is no DNA to check the TCRdb D call of TRBD1. The sequence derives from a human donor in good health. Some clones in this sample may be carry-over from other donors' samples. The CDR3 reads CASSFSGQSNSPLHF.